The 32 T cell receptor beta chains below were found in one sample sequenced in a study of cytomegalovirus exposure and HLA in healthy donors. It was with 60 Vbeta and 13 Jbeta primers that the PCR ran. Here immunoSEQ multiplex PCR was the method, and the copy in TCRdb shows in-frame clones only, minus some. The table includes around 200,000 clones, about 89% detected once. Sequenced input: PBMCs. The receptors were sampled from a woman in her late teens or twenties in good health and CMV-seronegative.

The V and J genes are TRBV19 and TRBJ1-5; TRBD1 matches 7 bases. The CDR3 spans 17 residues. The germline CDR1 and CDR2 sequences are LNHDA and SQIVND (reference sequence). With 6 bases clipped from V and 2 bases from J, the junction kept 13 bases outside the gene matches. This CDR3 reads CASRATGSVRGNQPQHF. The CDR3 DNA follows: TGTGCCAGTAGAGCGACAGGGTCGGTTCGTGGCAATCAGCCCCAGCATTTT. The variable domain in full, with the rest retrieved from reference TRBV19 and TRBJ1-5, is DGGITQSPKYLFRKEGQNVTLSCEQNLNHDAMYWYRQDPGQGLRLIYYSQIVNDFQKGDIAEGYSVSREKKESFPLTVTSAQKNPTAFYLCASRATGSVRGNQPQHFGDGTRLSIL.

The chain links TRBV9 to TRBJ1-1; possible D gene TRBD1, 5 bases. V shed 4 bases and J shed 4 bases, with 11 bases lying between them. This CDR3 region has 13 residues. Germline assignment: CDR1 SGDLS and CDR2 YYNGEE. CDR3 bases: TGTGCCAGCAGCCTGGGGGGGGGCACTGAAGCTTTCTTT. Translating gives CASSLGGGTEAFF.

This chain uses TRBV27 with TRBJ2-1, with a weak D call TRBD1 (6 bases). CDR3 length: 15 amino acids. Germline loops: CDR1 MNHEY, CDR2 SMNVEV (reference sequence). The V and J ends lost 5 bases and 4 bases respectively, with 15 bases between them. The CDR3 region has the DNA TGTGCCAGCAGTCCTCTAGGACAGCATTACAATGAGCAGTTCTTC. Encoded protein: CASSPLGQHYNEQFF.

This sequence joins TRBV5-5 and TRBJ2-1; a possible D gene is TRBD2 (5 bases). Germline loops: CDR1 SGHKS, CDR2 YYEKEE (reference sequence). The CDR3 is made up of 17 amino acids. The V gene lost 0 bases and the J gene lost 0 bases, with 13 bases spanning the gap. CDR3 amino acids: CASSLEAAGNSYNEQFF. CDR3 nucleotide sequence: TGTGCCAGCAGCTTGGAGGCGGCGGGTAACTCCTACAATGAGCAGTTCTTC.

On this clone itself: A junction end diverges from the germline sequence, so it may reflect a read error. In DNA form, the CDR3 reads TGCAGTGCTAGTACGGACTACAAGCAGTACTTC. It yields the protein CSASTDYKQYF. The chain is built from TRBV20-1 and TRBJ2-7, with a tentative D call TRBD2 (6 bases). CDR1 and CDR2 from the germline V gene are DFQATT and SNEGSKA (reference sequence). The CDR3 runs to 11 residues.

This chain connects TRBV7-2 to TRBJ2-1, with D unresolved. Germline V CDR1 and CDR2: SGHTA, FQGNSA. This CDR3 has 16 residues. Trimming took off 0 bases at V and 9 bases at J, with 18 bases between the two ends. The CDR3 sequence is CASSLAIRTVYGEQFF. CDR3 nucleotides: TGTGCCAGCAGCTTAGCGATTAGAACAGTTTATGGTGAGCAGTTCTTC.

The rearrangement joins TRBV27 to TRBJ2-2; the match to TRBD2 covers 9 bases. CDR1 and CDR2 (germline): MNHEY, SMNVEV (reference sequence). The ends lost 2 bases at V and 7 bases at J; junction bases unmatched: 5. CDR3 length: 15 amino acids. This CDR3 is CASSLAGGPIGELFF. Written as DNA, the CDR3 is TGTGCCAGCAGTTTAGCGGGAGGGCCTATCGGGGAGCTGTTTTTT.

This chain joins TRBV5-4 and TRBJ1-1; 8 nucleotides agree with TRBD1. CDR3 length equals 14 residues. V dropped 3 bases and J dropped 10; count of bases not matched to a gene: 11. Germline CDR1 is SGHNT and CDR2 is YYREEE (reference sequence). In nucleotides, the CDR3 is TGTGCCAGCAGCTCGGGACAGGCCGGAGAGGGAGCTTTCTTT. This encodes CASSSGQAGEGAFF.

The chain uses TRBV19 and TRBJ2-2, with D unresolved. The V and J ends lost 3 bases and 2 bases respectively, with 7 bases between them. This CDR3 has 14 amino acids. Germline V gene sequence: CDR1 LNHDA, CDR2 SQIVND (reference sequence). The CDR3 DNA sequence: TGTGCCAGTAGTATCGTACACAACACCGGGGAGCTGTTTTTT. It yields the protein CASSIVHNTGELFF.

The chain links TRBV4-1 to TRBJ1-5; the D is unclear. The ends were cut back, 1 base at V and 4 bases at J, with 11 bases in the middle. Germline CDR1 MGHRA, CDR2 YSYEKL. The CDR3 covers 15 residues. The CDR3 DNA reads TGCGCCAGCAGCCAAGTGGTCTATATTAATCAGCCCCAGCATTTT. This encodes CASSQVVYINQPQHF.

This clone was recorded once. This chain joins TRBV7-3 and TRBJ2-2, with TRBD2 as a possible D gene (5 bases). V was pared by 2 bases and J by 4 bases, with 14 bases between. This CDR3 has 16 amino acids. Germline-derived CDR1 and CDR2 are SGHTA and FQGTGA. The CDR3 DNA sequence: TGTGCCAGCAGCTTACACCGGGGATCGGGCACCGGGGAGCTGTTTTTT. It yields the protein CASSLHRGSGTGELFF.

The chain combines TRBV4-3 with TRBJ2-2; D may be TRBD1 (5 bases). The germline V gene has CDR1 LGHNA and CDR2 YSLEER. V lost 0 bases to trimming and J lost 5 bases, with 13 bases between them. The CDR3 contains 16 residues. The CDR3 here is CASSQDPQGGTGELFF. Written as DNA, the CDR3 is TGCGCCAGCAGCCAAGATCCGCAGGGTGGGACCGGGGAGCTGTTTTTT.

The chain employs TRBV5-1 and TRBJ2-1; 9 bases align to TRBD2. This CDR3 has 17 amino acids. Germline CDR1 reads SGHRS; CDR2 reads YFSETQ. Germline trimming cut 0 bases from V and 4 bases from J; bases unmatched to any gene: 8. Here the CDR3 DNA reads TGCGCCAGCAGCTTGGGAGGATCTAGCGGGGTGTACAATGAGCAGTTCTTC. Translated, it gives CASSLGGSSGVYNEQFF.

In this sample, this clone turned up once. This sequence joins TRBV4-3 and TRBJ1-5; D gene ambiguous. The CDR3 has 16 amino acids. Germline V CDR1 and CDR2: LGHNA, YSLEER. With 3 bases removed from V and 1 base from J, the gap between germline ends came to 13 bases. CDR3 DNA: TGCGCCAGCAGCCATAGAAGATCGGGAAGCAATCAGCCCCAGCATTTT. As protein: CASSHRRSGSNQPQHF.

The chain employs TRBV4-3 and TRBJ2-7, with D perhaps matching TRBD2 (5 bases). The germline gives CDR1 LGHNA, CDR2 YSLEER. Trimming left V 5 bases short and J 3 bases short, with 17 bases between. The CDR3 loop spans 15 amino acids. CDR3 DNA sequence: TGCGCCAGCAGCTTTTCGTCGGCGGGTTTCTACGAGCAGTACTTC. Its translation: CASSFSSAGFYEQYF.

With respect to this clone: The sample has other DNA sequences that encode this CDR3 too. The chain couples TRBV29-1 to TRBJ2-5; possibly TRBD2 for D (6 bases). The CDR3 is 14 amino acids. V was clipped by 0 bases and J by 4 bases, with 12 bases between them. CDR1 and CDR2 from the germline V gene are SQVTM and ANQGSEA. The CDR3 loop is CSVEEGLAGETQYF. Here the CDR3 DNA reads TGCAGCGTTGAAGAGGGACTCGCGGGAGAGACCCAGTACTTC.

The genes are TRBV7-2 and TRBJ2-2; 10 bases are a match to TRBD2. The J segment lost 5 bases and the V segment lost 1 base, leaving 4 bases of the junction unmatched. Germline V gene lookup returns CDR1 SGHTA and CDR2 FQGNSA. This CDR3 region has 16 residues. CDR3: CASSLGLAGVTGELFF. In DNA form, the CDR3 reads TGTGCCAGCAGCTTAGGGCTAGCGGGAGTTACCGGGGAGCTGTTTTTT.

V and J are TRBV11-2 and TRBJ2-3; 7 nucleotides agree with TRBD1. The length of the CDR3 is 14 residues. Trimming took 2 bases from V and 5 from J; bases not matched to a gene: 4. The germline V gene has CDR1 SGHAT and CDR2 FQNNGV. CDR3: CASSLRGRRDTQYF. CDR3 coding DNA: TGTGCCAGCAGCTTAAGGGGGCGCAGAGATACGCAGTATTTT.

This sequence joins TRBV2 and TRBJ1-4; D gene uncertain. Germline V CDR1 and CDR2: SNHLY, FYNNEI. Trimming removed 3 bases from V and 8 bases from J, with 10 bases in between. This CDR3 comprises 13 residues. The CDR3 coding sequence is TGTGCCAGCAGTGATTCAGGTTCCGAAAAACTGTTTTTT. Its protein is CASSDSGSEKLFF.

The CDR3, as DNA: TGCGCCAGCAGCCGCGGGGGACAGGTAGCCTACAATGAGCAGTTCTTC. Translated, it gives CASSRGGQVAYNEQFF. The chain is built from TRBV4-1 and TRBJ2-1; a possible D gene is TRBD1 (8 bases). V lost 4 bases, J lost 2 bases, and 15 bases lay in between. Germline CDR1 reads MGHRA; CDR2 reads YSYEKL. This CDR3 spans 16 amino acids.

The V call is TRBV7-9, the J call TRBJ2-5; D remains unclear. Germline CDR1 is SEHNR and CDR2 is FQNEAQ (reference sequence). Trimming took 6 bases from V and 5 from J, leaving 7 bases between them. This CDR3 spans 11 amino acids. The CDR3 sequence: CASRVGETQYF. CDR3 coding DNA: TGTGCCAGCAGGGTCGGGGAGACCCAGTACTTC.

A single count supports this clone. The V and J genes are TRBV4-1 and TRBJ1-1; 7 bases are shared with TRBD1. CDR1 and CDR2 (germline): MGHRA, YSYEKL. The trim removed 2 bases at V and 2 bases at J, leaving 5 bases unmatched. The CDR3 length is 15 residues. The chain's CDR3 is CASSQRDRPNTEAFF. CDR3 coding DNA: TGCGCCAGCAGCCAACGGGACAGACCTAACACTGAAGCTTTCTTT.

The chain combines TRBV5-6 with TRBJ1-2; D gene uncertain. Germline loops: CDR1 SGHDT, CDR2 YYEEEE. Trimming shortened V by 0 bases and J by 7 bases, and 13 bases separated the two germline ends. This CDR3 has 14 amino acids. The DNA for the CDR3 is TGTGCCAGCAGCTTGGGTGGCCCTTCTCCTGGCTACACCTTC. This gives the protein CASSLGGPSPGYTF.

V is TRBV19 and J is TRBJ2-7, with a tentative D call TRBD2 (6 bases). Germline V CDR1 and CDR2: LNHDA, SQIVND (reference sequence). Deletions cut 3 bases from V and 1 base from J, with 10 bases between. The CDR3 extends over 14 amino acids. The chain's CDR3 is CASSISGRSYEQYF. The CDR3 DNA sequence: TGTGCCAGTAGTATTTCAGGGAGGTCCTACGAGCAGTACTTC.

V usage is TRBV4-3 and J usage is TRBJ2-1; 7 positions match TRBD1. V lost 3 bases to trimming and J lost 7 bases; unmatched junction nucleotides: 3. The CDR3 is made up of 13 amino acids. Germline-derived CDR1 and CDR2 are LGHNA and YSLEER. CDR3 coding DNA: TGCGCCAGCAGCCAGGTACAGGGGAATGAGCAGTTCTTC. Protein: CASSQVQGNEQFF.

The J gene is TRBJ2-7, the V gene TRBV4-1; 8 nucleotides match TRBD1. The CDR3 has 16 residues. CDR1 MGHRA and CDR2 YSYEKL come from the germline V gene. J was trimmed by 0 bases and V by 2 bases; bases with no gene match: 6. The CDR3 here is CASSQLQGASSYEQYF. The CDR3 DNA sequence: TGCGCCAGCAGCCAACTTCAGGGGGCCAGCTCCTACGAGCAGTACTTC.

V is TRBV5-4 and J is TRBJ1-6; 9 bases agree with TRBD1. The CDR3 has 14 residues. Germline assignment: CDR1 SGHNT and CDR2 YYREEE (reference sequence). V dropped 3 bases and J dropped 10; count of bases not matched to a gene: 5. CDR3 nucleotide sequence: TGTGCCAGCAGCTCCACAGGGGGCAGATCACCCCTCCACTTT. Translating it yields CASSSTGGRSPLHF.

The chain is built from TRBV4-2 and TRBJ1-1, with TRBD1 matching 10 bases. V gave up 1 base and J gave up 8 bases; unmatched junction bases: 1. The length of the CDR3 is 13 residues. Looked up from germline, CDR1 is LGHNA and CDR2 is YNFKEQ. CDR3 sequence reads: CASSQGQGAEAFF. CDR3 DNA: TGTGCCAGCAGCCAAGGACAGGGGGCAGAAGCTTTCTTT.

The chain employs TRBV5-4 and TRBJ2-5; perhaps TRBD2 as D (5 bases). TRBJ2-7 explains the end of the DNA better; the J call may be wrong. The V gene's germline CDR1 is SGHNT and CDR2 YYREEE (reference sequence). This CDR3 comprises 16 residues. The CDR3 nucleotides read TGTGCCAGCAGCTCCAAGGAAGGGAGAACCGTCTACGAGCAGTACTTC. Its translation: CASSSKEGRTVYEQYF.

The chain combines TRBV9 with TRBJ1-1, with 9 bases matching TRBD1. Trimming at V came to 0 bases and at J to 4 bases, leaving 7 bases not matched to a gene. Germline lookup yields CDR1 SGDLS and CDR2 YYNGEE. The CDR3 sequence is 16 residues long. CDR3: CASSVGQGGAGTEAFF. CDR3 DNA: TGTGCCAGCAGCGTAGGACAGGGGGGGGCGGGCACTGAAGCTTTCTTT.

The chain employs TRBV18 and TRBJ2-1; the D gene is possibly TRBD1 (6 bases). The CDR3 is made up of 12 amino acids. The V and J ends lost 8 bases and 4 bases respectively, with 9 bases between them. Looked up from germline, CDR1 is KGHSH and CDR2 is LQKENI. CDR3 amino acids: CASVDRYNEQFF. The DNA for the CDR3 is TGTGCCAGCGTCGACAGGTACAATGAGCAGTTCTTC.

This chain uses TRBV6-6 with TRBJ1-6; D is unresolved. The CDR3 has 15 amino acids. Germline V lookup: CDR1 MNHNY, CDR2 SVGAGI (reference sequence). V lost 0 bases, J lost 7 bases, and 10 bases lay in between. CDR3 sequence (DNA): TGTGCCAGCAGTTACTCAGGAGGACTCAATTCACCCCTCCACTTT. Residues: CASSYSGGLNSPLHF.